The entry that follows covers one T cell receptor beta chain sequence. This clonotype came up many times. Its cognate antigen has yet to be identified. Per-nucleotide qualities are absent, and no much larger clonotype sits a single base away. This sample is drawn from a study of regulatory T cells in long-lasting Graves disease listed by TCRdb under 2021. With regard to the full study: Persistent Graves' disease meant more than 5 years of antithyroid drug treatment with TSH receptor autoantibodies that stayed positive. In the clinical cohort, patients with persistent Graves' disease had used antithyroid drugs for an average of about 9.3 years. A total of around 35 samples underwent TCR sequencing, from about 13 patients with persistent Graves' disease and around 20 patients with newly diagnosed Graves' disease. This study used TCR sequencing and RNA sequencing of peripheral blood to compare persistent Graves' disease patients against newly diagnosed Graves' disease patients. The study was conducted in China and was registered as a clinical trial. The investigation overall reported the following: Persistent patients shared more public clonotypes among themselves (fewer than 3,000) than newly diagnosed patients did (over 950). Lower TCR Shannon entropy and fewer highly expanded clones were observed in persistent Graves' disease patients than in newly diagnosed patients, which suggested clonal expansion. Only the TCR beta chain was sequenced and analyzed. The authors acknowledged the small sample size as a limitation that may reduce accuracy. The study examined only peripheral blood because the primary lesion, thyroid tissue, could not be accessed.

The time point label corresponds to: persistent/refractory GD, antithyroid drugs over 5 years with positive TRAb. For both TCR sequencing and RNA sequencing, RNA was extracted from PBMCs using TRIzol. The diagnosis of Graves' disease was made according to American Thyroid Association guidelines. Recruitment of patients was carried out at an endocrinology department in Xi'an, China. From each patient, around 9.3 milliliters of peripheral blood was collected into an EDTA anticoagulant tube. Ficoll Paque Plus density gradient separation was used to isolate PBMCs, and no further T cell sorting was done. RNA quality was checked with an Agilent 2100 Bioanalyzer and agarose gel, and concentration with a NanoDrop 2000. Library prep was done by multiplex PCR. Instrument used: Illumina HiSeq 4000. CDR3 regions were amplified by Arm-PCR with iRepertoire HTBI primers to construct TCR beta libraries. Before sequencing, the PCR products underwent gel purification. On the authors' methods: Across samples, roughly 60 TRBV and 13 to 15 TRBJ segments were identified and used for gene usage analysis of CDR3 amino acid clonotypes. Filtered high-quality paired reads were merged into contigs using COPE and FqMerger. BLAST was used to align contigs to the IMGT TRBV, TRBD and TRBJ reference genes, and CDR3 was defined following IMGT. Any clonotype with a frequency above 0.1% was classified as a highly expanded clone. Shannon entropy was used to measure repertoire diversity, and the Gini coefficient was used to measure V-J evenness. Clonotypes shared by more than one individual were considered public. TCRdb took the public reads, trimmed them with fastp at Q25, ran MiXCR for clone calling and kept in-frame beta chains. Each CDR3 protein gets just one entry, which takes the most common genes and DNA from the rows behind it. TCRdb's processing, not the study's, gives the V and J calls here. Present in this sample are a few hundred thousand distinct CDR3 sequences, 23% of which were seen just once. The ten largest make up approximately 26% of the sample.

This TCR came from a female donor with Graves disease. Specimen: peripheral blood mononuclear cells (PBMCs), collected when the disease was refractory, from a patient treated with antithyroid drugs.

Here is the DNA: TGTGCCAGCAGCTTAAGACAGGGATGGACCGGGGAGCTGTTTTTT. It translates as CASSLRQGWTGELFF. The rearrangement combines TRBV7-3 with TRBJ2-2; TRBD1 lines up with 7 middle nucleotides. Reading from cysteine to phenylalanine, the CDR3 counts 15 amino acids. The entry retains the CDR3 DNA only, 45 bases that are in frame from base 1. Trimming removed 1 base from V and 5 bases from J; the gene matches leave 4 bases unexplained. Based on the germline V gene, the CDR1 and CDR2 sequences are SGHTA and FQGTGA.